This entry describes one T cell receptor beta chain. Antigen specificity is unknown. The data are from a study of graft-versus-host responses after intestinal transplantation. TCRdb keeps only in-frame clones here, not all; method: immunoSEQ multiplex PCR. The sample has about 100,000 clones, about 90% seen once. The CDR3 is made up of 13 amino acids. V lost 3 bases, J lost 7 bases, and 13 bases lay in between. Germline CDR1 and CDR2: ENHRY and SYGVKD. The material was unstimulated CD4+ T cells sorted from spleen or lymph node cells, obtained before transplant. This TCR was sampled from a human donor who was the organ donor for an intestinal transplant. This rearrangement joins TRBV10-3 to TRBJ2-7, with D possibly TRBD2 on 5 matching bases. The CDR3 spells CAISEGIGGEQYF. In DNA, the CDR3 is TGTGCCATCAGTGAAGGGATTGGAGGTGAGCAGTACTTC.